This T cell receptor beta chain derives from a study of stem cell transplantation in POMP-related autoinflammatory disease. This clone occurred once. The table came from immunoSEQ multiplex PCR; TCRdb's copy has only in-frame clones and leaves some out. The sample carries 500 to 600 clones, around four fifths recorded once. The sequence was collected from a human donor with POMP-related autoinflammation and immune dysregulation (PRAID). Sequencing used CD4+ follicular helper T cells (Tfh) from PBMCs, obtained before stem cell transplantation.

In nucleotides, the CDR3 is TGTGCCAGCAGCCCCGCCGTCAGGGTCATAGGCGAGCAGTACTTC. Translated, it gives CASSPAVRVIGEQYF. V gene TRBV7-9 combines with J gene TRBJ2-7; tentatively, D is TRBD1 (5 bases). V was shortened by 5 bases and J by 6 bases, with 20 bases between the two germline ends. The length of the CDR3 is 15 residues. From germline, CDR1 is SEHNR and CDR2 FQNEAQ (reference sequence).